This TCR beta chain was captured in a study of T cell changes during pregnancy in multiple sclerosis (dated by TCRdb to the late 2010s). With respect to the entire study: The study looked at changes in the T cell repertoire across pregnancy in women with multiple sclerosis.

According to the germline V gene (reference sequence), CDR1 reads SGHAT and CDR2 reads FQDESV. V loses 0 bases of germline sequence and J loses 5 bases, and the interval between the two ends is 7 bases. The CDR3 goes from the cysteine to the phenylalanine over 13 residues. The read is trimmed to its CDR3 DNA, 39 bases read in frame from base 1. Receptor amplification or capture employed the immunoSEQ multiplex PCR assay. TCRdb carries this immuneACCESS record with in-frame sequences only. Its versions omit some clonotypes, under half of them owing to an unresolved V gene in the studies checked, with the rest unexplained. For this sample the table gives about 80,000 clones, of which roughly 92% were detected only once. The ten largest clones add up to roughly 0.22% of the sample. Notes on this clone: Its cognate antigen has yet to be identified. No much larger clone is present one base from it, and per-base qualities are unavailable.

The specimen comprised CD4+ T cells from peripheral blood mononuclear cells, sampled before pregnancy. The receptor was isolated from a female donor with multiple sclerosis, enrolled in a pregnancy study. Rearrangement joined TRBV11-1 to TRBJ1-1, and TRBD1 may be the D gene, going by 5 matching bases. The DNA sequence is TGTGCCAGCAGCTTAGCAGCAGGGACTGAAGCTTTCTTT. It codes for CASSLAAGTEAFF.